The T cell receptor beta chain under discussion was sequenced for a study of breast tumors, draining lymph nodes, adjacent tissues. Germline V lookup: CDR1 MDHEN, CDR2 SYDVKM. Trimming at V came to 6 bases and at J to 5 bases, leaving 5 bases not matched to a gene. There are 14 residues in the CDR3. Axillary draining lymph nodes of breast cancer patients supplied the node samples. Study outcomes and limitations: Compared with basal-like, luminal-like tumors shared significantly more repertoire with nontumor tissue. Tumor repertoires ranked between lymph nodes and nontumor tissue in diversity, with V and J gene preferences.

TCRdb independently ran MiXCR on the multiplex PCR reads; one entry per CDR3 protein. The sample yields more than 200,000 distinct CDR3 sequences, about 30% seen once. This clonotype was recorded many times. Antigen: not known. Sequencing used axillary lymph node tissue. The TCR sequence derives from a female donor with breast cancer. Some clones in this sample may be carry-over from other donors' samples. The V and J genes are TRBV28 and TRBJ2-1; 9 bases line up with TRBD2. The CDR3 DNA reads as TGTGCCAGCAGGGGACTAGCCGAGCACAATGAGCAGTTCTTC. Its translation: CASRGLAEHNEQFF.